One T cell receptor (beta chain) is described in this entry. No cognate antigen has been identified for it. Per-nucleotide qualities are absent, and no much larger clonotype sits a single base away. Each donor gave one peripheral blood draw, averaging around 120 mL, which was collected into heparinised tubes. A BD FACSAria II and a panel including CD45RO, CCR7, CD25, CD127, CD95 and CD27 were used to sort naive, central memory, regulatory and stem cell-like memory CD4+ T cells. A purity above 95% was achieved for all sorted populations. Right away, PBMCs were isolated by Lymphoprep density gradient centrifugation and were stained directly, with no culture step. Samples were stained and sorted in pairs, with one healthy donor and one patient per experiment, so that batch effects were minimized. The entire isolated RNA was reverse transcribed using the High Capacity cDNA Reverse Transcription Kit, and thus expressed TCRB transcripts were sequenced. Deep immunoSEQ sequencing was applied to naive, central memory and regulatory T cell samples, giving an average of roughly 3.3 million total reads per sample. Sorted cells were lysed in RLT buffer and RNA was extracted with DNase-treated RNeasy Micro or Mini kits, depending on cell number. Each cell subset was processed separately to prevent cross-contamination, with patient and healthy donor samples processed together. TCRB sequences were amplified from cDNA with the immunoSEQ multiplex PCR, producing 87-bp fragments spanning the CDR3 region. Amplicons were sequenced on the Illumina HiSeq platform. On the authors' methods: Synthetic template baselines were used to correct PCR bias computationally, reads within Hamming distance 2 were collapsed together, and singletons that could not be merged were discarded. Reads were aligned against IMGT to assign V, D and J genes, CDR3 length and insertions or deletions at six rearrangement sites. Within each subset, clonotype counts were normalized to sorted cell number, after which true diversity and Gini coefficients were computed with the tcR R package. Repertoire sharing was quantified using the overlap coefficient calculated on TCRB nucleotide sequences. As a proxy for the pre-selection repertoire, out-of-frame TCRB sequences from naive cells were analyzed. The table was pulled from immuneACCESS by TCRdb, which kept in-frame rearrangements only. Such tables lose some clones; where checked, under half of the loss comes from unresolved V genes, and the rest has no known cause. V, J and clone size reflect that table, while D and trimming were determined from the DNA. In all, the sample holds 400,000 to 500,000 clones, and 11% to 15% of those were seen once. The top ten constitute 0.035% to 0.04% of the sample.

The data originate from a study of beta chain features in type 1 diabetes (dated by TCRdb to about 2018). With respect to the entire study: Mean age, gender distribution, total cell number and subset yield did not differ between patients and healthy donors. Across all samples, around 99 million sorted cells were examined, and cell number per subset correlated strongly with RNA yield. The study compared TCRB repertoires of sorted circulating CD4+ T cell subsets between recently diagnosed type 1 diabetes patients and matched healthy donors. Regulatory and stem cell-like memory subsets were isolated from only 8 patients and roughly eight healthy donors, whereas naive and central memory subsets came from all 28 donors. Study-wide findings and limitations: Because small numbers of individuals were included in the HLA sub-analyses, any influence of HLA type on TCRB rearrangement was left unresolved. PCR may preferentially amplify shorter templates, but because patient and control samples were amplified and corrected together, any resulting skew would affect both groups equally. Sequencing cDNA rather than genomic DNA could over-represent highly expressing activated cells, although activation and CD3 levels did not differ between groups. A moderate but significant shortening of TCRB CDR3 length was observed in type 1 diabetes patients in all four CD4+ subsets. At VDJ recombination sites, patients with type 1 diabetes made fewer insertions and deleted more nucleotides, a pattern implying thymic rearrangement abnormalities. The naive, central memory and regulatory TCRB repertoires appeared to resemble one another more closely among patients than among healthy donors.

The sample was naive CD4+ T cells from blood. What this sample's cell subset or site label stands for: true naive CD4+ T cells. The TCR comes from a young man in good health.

The nucleotides are TGTGCCAGCAGCAAAGACGGACAGGGGAAGATGGTCTACGAGCAGTACGTC. It specifies CASSKDGQGKMVYEQYV. The chain is assembled from TRBV21-1 and TRBJ2-7; the DNA was not used to check the table's D call, TRBD1. TRBV21-1 counts as a pseudogene. Spanning cysteine to valine, the CDR3 consists of 17 amino acids. The read is trimmed to its CDR3 DNA, 51 bases read in frame from base 1.